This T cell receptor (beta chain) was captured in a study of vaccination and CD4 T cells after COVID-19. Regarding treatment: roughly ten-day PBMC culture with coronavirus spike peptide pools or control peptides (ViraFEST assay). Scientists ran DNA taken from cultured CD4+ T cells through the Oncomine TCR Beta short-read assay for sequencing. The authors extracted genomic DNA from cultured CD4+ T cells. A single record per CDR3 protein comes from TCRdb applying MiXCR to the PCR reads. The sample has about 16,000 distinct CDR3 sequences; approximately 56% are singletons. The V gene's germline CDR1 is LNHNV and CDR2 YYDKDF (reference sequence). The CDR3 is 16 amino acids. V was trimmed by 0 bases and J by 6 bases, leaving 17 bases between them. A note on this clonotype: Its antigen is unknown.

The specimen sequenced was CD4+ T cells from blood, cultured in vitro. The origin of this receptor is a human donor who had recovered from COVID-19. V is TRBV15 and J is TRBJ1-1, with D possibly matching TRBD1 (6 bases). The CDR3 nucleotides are TGTGCCACCAGCAGAGATCGATTGCAGGGGTTGGCTGAAGCTTTCTTT. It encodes CATSRDRLQGLAEAFF. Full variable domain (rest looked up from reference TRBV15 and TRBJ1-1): DAMVIQNPRYQVTQFGKPVTLSCSQTLNHNVMYWYQQKSSQAPKLLFHYYDKDFNNEADTPDNFQSRRPNTSFCFLDIRSPGLGDTAMYLCATSRDRLQGLAEAFFGQGTRLTVV.